A single sample gave rise to the 24 T cell receptor beta chains below, sequenced in a study of T-cell reconstitution after alpha-beta-depleted transplantation in children. Study outcomes and limitations: Newly generated T cells supplied most T-cell counts and diversity one year post-transplant.

Unique molecular identifiers were built into the TCRbeta library. TCRdb re-derived calls from the PCR reads in MiXCR, one entry per CDR3 protein. The profile covers about 300,000 distinct CDR3 sequences, with around 7.3% appearing a single time and around 9.8% taken by the ten largest. Their antigens remain unidentified. The source material was peripheral blood, sampled 360 days after TCRalphabeta/CD19-depleted stem cell transplant. These receptors came from a female patient aged 2 to 10 who had a stem cell transplant for Fanconi anemia, so the T cells may come from the graft donor.

The J gene is TRBJ1-1, the V gene TRBV12-5, with unresolved D. From germline, CDR1 is LGHNT and CDR2 FRNRAP. The CDR3 is 15 amino acids. V was clipped by 0 bases and J by 1 base, with 9 bases between them. CDR3 sequence reads: CASGLVARSNTEAFF. DNA of the CDR3: TGTGCTAGTGGTTTGGTCGCCCGTTCGAACACTGAAGCTTTCTTT.

This clonotype has at least ten counts. This chain joins TRBV6-5 and TRBJ2-7, with 7 bases matching TRBD1. The CDR3 length is 15 residues. Trimming at V came to 2 bases and at J to 0 bases, leaving 4 bases not matched to a gene. Germline CDR1 is MNHEY and CDR2 is SVGAGI. Here the CDR3 DNA reads TGTGCCAGCAGTTACGCCGGGACAGTCTCCTACGAGCAGTACTTC. Protein sequence: CASSYAGTVSYEQYF.

This clonotype was seen many times. The V and J genes are TRBV20-1 and TRBJ1-6; the match to TRBD1 covers 7 bases. There are 14 residues in the CDR3. V gave up 5 bases and J gave up 4 bases; unmatched junction bases: 5. The germline gives CDR1 DFQATT, CDR2 SNEGSKA (reference sequence). CDR3 amino acids: CSADGTVYNSPLHF. In DNA, the CDR3 is TGCAGTGCTGACGGGACAGTTTATAATTCACCCCTCCACTTT.

There are many counts of this clonotype. V and J are TRBV7-2 and TRBJ2-3; the D is unclear. The V and J ends lost 3 bases and 4 bases respectively, with 17 bases between them. Germline lookup yields CDR1 SGHTA and CDR2 FQGNSA. The CDR3 loop spans 16 amino acids. CDR3 bases: TGTGCCAGCAGCTTTACACCCAACACCCCGCCAGATACGCAGTATTTT. Its protein is CASSFTPNTPPDTQYF.

V is TRBV7-8 and J is TRBJ2-5, with TRBD2 as a possible D gene (5 bases). The V and J ends lost 2 bases and 0 bases respectively, with 7 bases between them. CDR3 length: 14 amino acids. The germline CDR1 and CDR2 sequences are SGHVS and FQNEAQ. Here the CDR3 DNA reads TGTGCCAGCAGCTTAATAGCGTACCAAGAGACCCAGTACTTC. It codes for CASSLIAYQETQYF.

This clonotype was counted many times. This chain connects TRBV7-9 to TRBJ2-7; D may be TRBD2 (6 bases). Germline CDR1 SEHNR, CDR2 FQNEAQ (reference sequence). CDR3 length: 17 residues. V was trimmed by 1 base and J by 2 bases, leaving 18 bases between them. CDR3 residues: CASSLEGGSRTTYEQYF. The CDR3 DNA is TGTGCCAGCAGCTTAGAGGGCGGTAGCAGGACTACCTACGAGCAGTACTTC.

This clonotype was counted at least ten times. This chain uses TRBV12-3 or TRBV12-4 with TRBJ2-1; D is possibly TRBD2 (7 bases). The CDR3 spans 18 residues. Trimming shortened V by 1 base and J by 8 bases, and 24 bases separated the two germline ends. CDR3 DNA sequence: TGTGCCAGCAGTTTAGTGATTCGGGGGGCTAAAGGTCATGATGAGCAGTTCTTC. Encoded protein: CASSLVIRGAKGHDEQFF.

This chain joins TRBV18 and TRBJ2-3; D gene unclear. Germline V CDR1 and CDR2: KGHSH, LQKENI. The CDR3 extends over 13 amino acids. Trimming stripped 2 bases from V and 1 base from J, with 4 bases between. The CDR3 DNA sequence: TGTGCCAGCTCACCAACCTGCACAGATACGCAGTATTTT. Translated: CASSPTCTDTQYF.

Ten or more counts support this clonotype. V usage is TRBV18 and J usage is TRBJ1-3; D is unclear. Germline V gene data show CDR1 as KGHSH and CDR2 as LQKENI. With 1 base removed from V and 2 bases from J, the gap between germline ends came to 12 bases. The CDR3 sequence is 16 residues long. The CDR3: CASSPQRSSPGNTIYF. CDR3 sequence (DNA): TGTGCCAGCTCACCACAGAGGTCAAGCCCTGGAAACACCATATATTTT.

This clonotype was seen repeatedly, ten times or more. V gene TRBV20-1 combines with J gene TRBJ1-2; 10 bases map to TRBD1. The V gene's germline CDR1 is DFQATT and CDR2 SNEGSKA (reference sequence). CDR3 size: 12 residues. CDR3 in amino acids: CRPGQGIDGYTF. In nucleotides, the CDR3 is TGCAGACCGGGACAGGGGATTGATGGCTACACCTTC.

This clonotype came up many times. The chain is built from TRBV12-3 or TRBV12-4 and TRBJ1-1; weak D call: TRBD1 (5 bases). The V end was cut by 6 bases, the J end by 7 bases, with 15 bases between. The CDR3 is made up of 13 amino acids. CDR3 DNA: TGTGCCAGCAGGCGCAGGGAAGTAGGTGAAGCTTTCTTT. Its translation: CASRRREVGEAFF.

In this sample, this clonotype turned up a few times. The J gene is TRBJ2-2, the V gene TRBV27, with 12 bases that match TRBD2. The CDR3 runs 18 residues. The V segment lost 4 bases and the J segment 4 bases; nucleotides outside the gene matches: 10. CDR1 and CDR2 (germline): MNHEY, SMNVEV (reference sequence). CDR3 DNA: TGTGCCAGCAGTTACTTGACTAGCGGGGGCCCCGGCACCGGGGAGCTGTTTTTT. As protein: CASSYLTSGGPGTGELFF.

This clonotype occurred many times. The chain has TRBV5-1 and TRBJ2-1; D not resolved. The V end was cut by 0 bases, the J end by 6 bases, with 13 bases between. The CDR3 contains 15 residues. Germline-derived CDR1 and CDR2 are SGHRS and YFSETQ. The CDR3 coding sequence is TGCGCCAGCAGCTTGGATGTTCCTCTTGCCAATGAGCAGTTCTTC. Its translation is CASSLDVPLANEQFF.

This clonotype was counted many times. The chain uses TRBV5-1 and TRBJ1-1; D is perhaps TRBD1 (5 bases). The germline V gene encodes CDR1 SGHRS and CDR2 YFSETQ. V was trimmed by 3 bases and J by 0 bases, leaving 9 bases between them. This CDR3 is built from 14 residues. CDR3 sequence: CASSWGDVNTEAFF. CDR3 nucleotide sequence: TGCGCCAGCAGCTGGGGGGACGTGAACACTGAAGCTTTCTTT.

This clonotype was counted between two and nine times. The CDR3 spells CASSRLAGGPGTDTQYF. CDR3 DNA: TGTGCCAGCTCAAGACTAGCGGGAGGGCCTGGCACAGATACGCAGTATTTT. V usage is TRBV18 and J usage is TRBJ2-3; 14 bases agree with TRBD2. The CDR3 contains 17 residues. The V and J ends lost 5 bases and 1 base, in that order; junction bases with no gene match: 5. Germline CDR1 reads KGHSH; CDR2 reads LQKENI. Full variable domain (missing parts from reference TRBV18 and TRBJ2-3): NAGVMQNPRHLVRRRGQEARLRCSPMKGHSHVYWYRQLPEEGLKFMVYLQKENIIDESGMPKERFSAEFPKEGPSILRIQQVVRGDSAAYFCASSRLAGGPGTDTQYFGPGTRLTVL.

This clonotype was seen a few times. This chain connects TRBV6-5 to TRBJ1-6; a possible D gene is TRBD1 (6 bases). In germline, CDR1 is MNHEY, CDR2 SVGAGI. The V and J ends lost 1 base and 10 bases respectively, with 14 bases between them. There are 15 residues in the CDR3. The CDR3 coding sequence is TGTGCCAGCAGTTACTTCGGAGGGGGATTCTCACCCCTCCACTTT. It yields the protein CASSYFGGGFSPLHF.

This clonotype was seen many times. The V and J genes are TRBV28 and TRBJ1-1; D unresolved. CDR3 length equals 11 residues. Trimming removed 7 bases at V and 6 bases at J, with 9 bases between. CDR1 and CDR2 (germline): MDHEN, SYDVKM. CDR3 sequence: CASNGVAEAFF. The CDR3 DNA reads as TGTGCCAGCAATGGGGTAGCTGAAGCTTTCTTT.

This clonotype has only a few counts. The chain recombines TRBV9 with TRBJ1-3; a possible D gene is TRBD1 (5 bases). The CDR3 consists of 15 residues. V was clipped by 0 bases and J by 3 bases, with 10 bases between them. Per germline, CDR1 SGDLS and CDR2 YYNGEE. The CDR3 sequence is CASSVAAGNGNTIYF. For the CDR3, the DNA is TGTGCCAGCAGCGTAGCCGCAGGGAATGGAAACACCATATATTTT. Filled out from reference TRBV9 and TRBJ1-3, the complete variable domain reads DSGVTQTPKHLITATGQRVTLRCSPRSGDLSVYWYQQSLDQGLQFLIQYYNGEERAKGNILERFSAQQFPDLHSELNLSSLELGDSALYFCASSVAAGNGNTIYFGEGSWLTVV.

There are many counts of this clonotype. V and J are TRBV12-3 or TRBV12-4 and TRBJ2-7, with D perhaps assigned TRBD1 or TRBD2 (6 bases each). The CDR3 is 14 residues long. Trimming took off 2 bases at V and 5 bases at J, with 13 bases between the two ends. In DNA form, the CDR3 reads TGTGCCAGCAGTTTAAAAGAGGGGGGCCACGAGCAGTACTTC. Protein product: CASSLKEGGHEQYF.

The V gene is TRBV20-1, the J gene TRBJ2-1; 9 positions match TRBD2. The CDR3 covers 15 residues. V lost 1 base, J lost 0 bases, and 1 base stayed unmatched. Looked up from germline, CDR1 is DFQATT and CDR2 is SNEGSKA (reference sequence). The CDR3 DNA sequence: TGCAGTGCTAGAGGGACTAGCGCCTCCTACAATGAGCAGTTCTTC. It translates to CSARGTSASYNEQFF.

This clonotype was seen at least ten times. The CDR3 protein is CASSPERGETQYF. CDR3 DNA sequence: TGTGCCAGCAGTCCCGAGCGGGGGGAGACCCAGTACTTC. V gene TRBV12-3 or TRBV12-4 combines with J gene TRBJ2-5; the match to TRBD2 covers 8 bases. V shed 5 bases and J 5 bases; nucleotides not matched to a gene: 4. This CDR3 region has 13 residues.

This clonotype was seen a handful of times. The V call is TRBV2, the J call TRBJ2-7, with 7 bases fitting TRBD1. The CDR3 is 12 amino acids. Germline values: CDR1 SNHLY, CDR2 FYNNEI. Trimming at V came to 4 bases and at J to 4 bases, leaving 1 base not matched to a gene. In nucleotides, the CDR3 is TGTGCCAGCAGTGGGGACAGTTACGAGCAGTACTTC. It translates to CASSGDSYEQYF.

This clonotype has just a few counts. The rearrangement uses TRBV6-1 and TRBJ2-2, with D possibly being TRBD1 or TRBD2 (7 bases each). Germline CDR1 reads MNHNS; CDR2 reads SASEGT. V shed 8 bases and J shed 3 bases, with 13 bases lying between them. This CDR3 has 14 residues. The DNA for the CDR3 is TGTGCCAGCGGGAGGGGGCTAGACACCGGGGAGCTGTTTTTT. Protein: CASGRGLDTGELFF.

J is TRBJ2-3 and V is TRBV6-2 or TRBV6-3; maybe TRBD2 (6 bases). V was pared by 4 bases and J by 4 bases, with 12 bases between. The CDR3 is 14 amino acids. Germline CDR1 and CDR2: MNHEY and SVGEGT. The CDR3 reads CASSFTSFADTQYF. The CDR3 DNA reads as TGTGCCAGCAGTTTCACTAGCTTCGCAGATACGCAGTATTTT.